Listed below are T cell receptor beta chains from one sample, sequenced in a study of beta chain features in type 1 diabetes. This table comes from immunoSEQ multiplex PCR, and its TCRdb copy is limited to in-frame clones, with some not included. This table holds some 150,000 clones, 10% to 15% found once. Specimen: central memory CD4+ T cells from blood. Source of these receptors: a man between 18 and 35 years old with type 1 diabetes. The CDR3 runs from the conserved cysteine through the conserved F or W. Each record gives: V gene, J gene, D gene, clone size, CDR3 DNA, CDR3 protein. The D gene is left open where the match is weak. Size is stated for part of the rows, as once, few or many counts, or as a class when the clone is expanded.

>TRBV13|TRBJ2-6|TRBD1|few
TGTGCCAGCAGCGCGGGGACAGGCGGCTCTGGGGCCAACGTCCTGACTTTC
CASSAGTGGSGANVLTF
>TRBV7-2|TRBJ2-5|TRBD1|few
TGTGCCAGCAGCTTGGGGACAGGGGAGCGGGGGACCCAGTACTTC
CASSLGTGERGTQYF
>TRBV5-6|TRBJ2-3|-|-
TGTGCCAGCAGCCGAGGAAATACGCAGTATTTT
CASSRGNTQYF
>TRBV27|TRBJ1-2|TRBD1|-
TGTGCCAGCAGTTCACAGGGGAGATACACCTTC
CASSSQGRYTF
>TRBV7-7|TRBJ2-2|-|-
TGTGCTAGCAGCCCCGGAGAGGGCCACGCCGGGGAGCTGTTTTTT
CASSPGEGHAGELFF
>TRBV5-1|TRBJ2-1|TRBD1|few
TGCGCCAGCAGCTTGCAGGGACAGGGGGACAATGAGCAGTTCTTC
CASSLQGQGDNEQFF
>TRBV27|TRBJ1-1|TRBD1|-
TGTGCCAGCAAGAGACAGGGGTATGAAGCTTTCTTT
CASKRQGYEAFF
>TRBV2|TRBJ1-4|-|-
TGTGCCAGCAGTTGGGACCTTCTAAGACTGTTTTTT
CASSWDLLRLFF
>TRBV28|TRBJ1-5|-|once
TGTGCCAGCAGCCTACTCGACCGGGTTTTCGATCAGCCCCAGCATTTT
CASSLLDRVFDQPQHF
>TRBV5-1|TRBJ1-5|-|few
TGCGCCAGCAGCCGTGGTGAGAATGGCAATCAGCCCCAGCATTTT
CASSRGENGNQPQHF
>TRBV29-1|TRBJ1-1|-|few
TGCAGCGTTCGGACGGAGAGCACTGAAGCTTTCTTT
CSVRTESTEAFF
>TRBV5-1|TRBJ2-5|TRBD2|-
TGCGCCAGCATGCTAGCGGGGGTCCAAGAGACCCAGTACTTC
CASMLAGVQETQYF
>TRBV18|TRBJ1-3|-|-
TGTGCCAGCTCACCTCAGGGATCCTGGGGTACTGGAAACACCATATATTTT
CASSPQGSWGTGNTIYF
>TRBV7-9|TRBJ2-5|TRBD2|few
TGTGCCAGCAGGGGAGCGGGGGCGAACCAAGAGACCCAGTACTTC
CASRGAGANQETQYF
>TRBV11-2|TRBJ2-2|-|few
TGTGCCAGCAGCTTAAGGCAAGGGGGGCCGGTGGACACCGGGGAGCTGTTTTTT
CASSLRQGGPVDTGELFF
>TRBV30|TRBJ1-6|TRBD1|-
TGTGCCTGGAGTCGGGGACAGGCGAGCTCCTATAATTCACCCCTCCACTTT
CAWSRGQASSYNSPLHF
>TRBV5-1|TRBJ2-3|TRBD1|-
TGCGCCAGCAGCCCGGGACAGGAATTCACAGATACGCAGTATTTT
CASSPGQEFTDTQYF
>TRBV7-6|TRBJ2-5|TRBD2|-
TGTGCCAGCAGCCTCCGACTAGCGGGGGGGCGAGAGACCCAGTACTTC
CASSLRLAGGRETQYF
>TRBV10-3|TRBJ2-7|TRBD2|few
TGTGCCACCGGACTAGCGGGGGGCTCCTACGAGCAGTACTTC
CATGLAGGSYEQYF
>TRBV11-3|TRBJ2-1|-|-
TGTGCCAGCAGCTCCCAGGGGATACGAGGCAATGAGCAGTTCTTC
CASSSQGIRGNEQFF
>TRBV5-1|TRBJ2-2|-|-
TGCGCCAGCAGCCCGACAATTTCGGGCACCGGGGAGCTGTTTTTT
CASSPTISGTGELFF
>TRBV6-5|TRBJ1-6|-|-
TGTGCCAGCAGCCGACAGGCGGCAAATTCACCCCTCCACTTT
CASSRQAANSPLHF
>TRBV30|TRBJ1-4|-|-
TGTGCCTGGACGGGAAATGAAAAACTGTTTTTT
CAWTGNEKLFF
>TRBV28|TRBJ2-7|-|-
TGTGCCAGCAGTTTCTACCACTCGGCGGGGTACGAGCAGTACTTC
CASSFYHSAGYEQYF
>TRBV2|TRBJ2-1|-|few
TGTGCCAGCAGTCAAATGGAGCAGTTCTTC
CASSQMEQFF
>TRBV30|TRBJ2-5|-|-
TGTGCCTGGAGTCGGGGGGCCAACCAAGAGACCCAGTACTTC
CAWSRGANQETQYF
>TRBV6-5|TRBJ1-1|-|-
TGTGCCAGCAGTGAGCAAACCTTGAACACTGAAGCTTTCTTT
CASSEQTLNTEAFF
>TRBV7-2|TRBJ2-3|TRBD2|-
TGTGCCAGCAGCTTATCTCGCTTCGGGGGGGATACGCAGTATTTT
CASSLSRFGGDTQYF
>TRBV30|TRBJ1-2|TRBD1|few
TGTGCCTGGAGTGTAACAGGGGTCGATGGCTACACCTTC
CAWSVTGVDGYTF
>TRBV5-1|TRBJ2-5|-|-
TGCGCCAGCAGCCGGGCGGACGGGCAAGAGACCCAGTACTTC
CASSRADGQETQYF
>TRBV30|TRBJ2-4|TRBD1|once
TGTGCCTGGAGTCCCGGACAGGGGAGATGGTACTTC
CAWSPGQGRWYF
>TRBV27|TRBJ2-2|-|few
TGTGCCAGCAGTTTAGGGGTGAACACCGGGGAGCTGTTTTTT
CASSLGVNTGELFF
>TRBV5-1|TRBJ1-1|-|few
TGCGCCAGCAGCCCGGACGGGGCCACGAACACTGAAGCTTTCTTT
CASSPDGATNTEAFF
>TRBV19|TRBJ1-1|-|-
TGTGCCAGTAGTACCAGGGCCACTGAAGCTTTCTTT
CASSTRATEAFF
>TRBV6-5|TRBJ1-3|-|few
TGTGCCAGCAGGCCCAGGGCCTCTGGAAACACCATATATTTT
CASRPRASGNTIYF
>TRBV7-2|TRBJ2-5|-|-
TGTGCCAGCAGCCCCAGGGTTCAAGAGACCCAGTACTTC
CASSPRVQETQYF
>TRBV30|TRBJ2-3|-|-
TGTGCCTGGAGTGTAGGGCTAGCCCCGCCAGATACGCAGTATTTT
CAWSVGLAPPDTQYF
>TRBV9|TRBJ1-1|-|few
TGTGCCAGCAGCGTAGAGGGGCAGGGAAGAACTGAAGCTTTCTTT
CASSVEGQGRTEAFF
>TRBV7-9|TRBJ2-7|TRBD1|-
TGTGCCAGCAGCTCAGACAGGGGAATGTACGAGCAGTACTTC
CASSSDRGMYEQYF
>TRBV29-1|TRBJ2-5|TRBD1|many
TGCAGCGCCAGACGGACAGGGGAGCAAGAGACCCAGTACTTC
CSARRTGEQETQYF
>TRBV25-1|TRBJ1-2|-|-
TGTGCCAGCAGTGAATTCGAGGACAGCTACTTAGCTAACTATGGCTACACCTTC
CASSEFEDSYLANYGYTF
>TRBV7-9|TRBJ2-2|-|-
TGTGCCAGCAGCCGAGGGCTGGTGAACACCGGGGAGCTGTTTTTT
CASSRGLVNTGELFF
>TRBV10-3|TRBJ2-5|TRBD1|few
TGTGCCATCAGTGGATCGACAGGGGAGACCCAGTACTTC
CAISGSTGETQYF
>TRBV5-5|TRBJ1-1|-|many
TGTGCCAGCAGCTTTATACCCGGGGAGAACACTGAAGCTTTCTTT
CASSFIPGENTEAFF